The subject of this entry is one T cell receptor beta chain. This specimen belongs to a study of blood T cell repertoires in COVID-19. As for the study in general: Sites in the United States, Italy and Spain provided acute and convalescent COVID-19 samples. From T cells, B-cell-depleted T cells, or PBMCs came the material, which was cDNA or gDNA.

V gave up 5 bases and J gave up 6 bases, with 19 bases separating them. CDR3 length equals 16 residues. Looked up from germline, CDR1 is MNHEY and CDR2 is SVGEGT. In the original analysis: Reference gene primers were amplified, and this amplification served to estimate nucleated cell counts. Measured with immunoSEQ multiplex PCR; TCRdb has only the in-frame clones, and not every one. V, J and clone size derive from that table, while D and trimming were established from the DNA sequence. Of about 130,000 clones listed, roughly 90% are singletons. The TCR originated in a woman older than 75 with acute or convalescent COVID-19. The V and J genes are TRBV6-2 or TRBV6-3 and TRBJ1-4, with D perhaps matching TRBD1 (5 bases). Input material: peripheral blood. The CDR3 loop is CASSTSQAPSDEKLFF. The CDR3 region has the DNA TGTGCCAGCAGTACCTCACAGGCGCCATCGGATGAAAAACTGTTTTTT.